This is a list of T cell receptor beta chains from one sample in a study of shared clonotypes between healthy human individuals. Clones were sequenced by immunoSEQ multiplex PCR, and TCRdb holds only the in-frame ones, with some missing. The sample yields just over 2,000,000 clones, roughly 95% seen once. The sample taken for sequencing was naive CD4+ T cells sorted from blood. The receptors derive from a man aged 18-30 years in good health. Each CDR3 is given with its conserved first and last residue. A D gene is named only where the DNA matches it firmly. Only some rows state a clone size, as once, few, many or a class for expanded clones.

V gene: TRBV5-1; clone size: once; D gene: -; J gene: TRBJ2-3; CDR3 length: 17; CDR3 DNA: TGCGCCAGCAGCTTGGGCCACAGAGACTCTAGCACAGATACGCAGTATTTT; CDR3 protein: CASSLGHRDSSTDTQYF
V gene: TRBV11-2; clone size: -; D gene: -; J gene: TRBJ2-7; CDR3 length: 11; CDR3 DNA: TGTGCCAGCAGCGGCGATACTGAGCAGTACTTC; CDR3 protein: CASSGDTEQYF
V gene: TRBV23-1; clone size: -; D gene: -; J gene: TRBJ1-2; CDR3 length: 14; CDR3 DNA: TGCGCCAGCAGTCAAAGGGGACGGGCTTTGGGCTACACCTTC; CDR3 protein: CASSQRGRALGYTF
V gene: TRBV9; clone size: -; D gene: TRBD2; J gene: TRBJ2-1; CDR3 length: 15; CDR3 DNA: TGTGCCAGCAGCGCTAGCGGGGGTTCCTACAATGAGCAGTTCTTC; CDR3 protein: CASSASGGSYNEQFF
V gene: TRBV2; clone size: -; D gene: -; J gene: TRBJ2-5; CDR3 length: 14; CDR3 DNA: TGTGCCAGCAGCCTCGGGTCCTCACTGGAGACCCAGTACTTC; CDR3 protein: CASSLGSSLETQYF
V gene: TRBV10-3; clone size: -; D gene: -; J gene: TRBJ1-1; CDR3 length: 12; CDR3 DNA: TGTGCCATCAGTGAGCTGGGGACTGCATCTTTCTTT; CDR3 protein: CAISELGTASFF
V gene: TRBV30; clone size: -; D gene: -; J gene: TRBJ1-4; CDR3 length: 15; CDR3 DNA: TGTGCCTGGAGTGTAGGGGGGACAACTAATGAAAAACTGTTTTTT; CDR3 protein: CAWSVGGTTNEKLFF
V gene: TRBV30; clone size: -; D gene: -; J gene: TRBJ1-1; CDR3 length: 13; CDR3 DNA: TGTGCCTGGTCTGCTAACCTAGACACTGAAGCTTTCTTT; CDR3 protein: CAWSANLDTEAFF
V gene: TRBV2; clone size: -; D gene: -; J gene: TRBJ1-3; CDR3 length: 14; CDR3 DNA: TGTGCCAGCAGTCCTGGGGTCTCTGGAAACACCATATATTTT; CDR3 protein: CASSPGVSGNTIYF
V gene: TRBV10-3; clone size: -; D gene: TRBD1; J gene: TRBJ2-7; CDR3 length: 15; CDR3 DNA: TGTGCCATCAGTCCTAGAGGGGACAGGGGCTACGAGCAGTACTTC; CDR3 protein: CAISPRGDRGYEQYF
V gene: TRBV7-2; clone size: -; D gene: TRBD2; J gene: TRBJ2-7; CDR3 length: 14; CDR3 DNA: TGTGCCAGCAGCACCTCTAGCGGCTCCTACGAGCAGTACTTC; CDR3 protein: CASSTSSGSYEQYF
V gene: TRBV19; clone size: -; D gene: TRBD1; J gene: TRBJ1-6; CDR3 length: 17; CDR3 DNA: TGTGCCAGTAGTATAGTCGTCTTCCGGACAGGGGGATCACCCCTCCACTTT; CDR3 protein: CASSIVVFRTGGSPLHF
V gene: TRBV19; clone size: -; D gene: TRBD1; J gene: TRBJ1-6; CDR3 length: 15; CDR3 DNA: TGTGCCAGTAGTCTCAGGACAGGGGCCGGGGATCCCCTCCACTTT; CDR3 protein: CASSLRTGAGDPLHF
V gene: TRBV18; clone size: -; D gene: -; J gene: TRBJ2-1; CDR3 length: 17; CDR3 DNA: TGTGCCAGCTCACCACCGCAAGGGGAGAGCTCCTACAATGAGCAGTTCTTC; CDR3 protein: CASSPPQGESSYNEQFF
V gene: TRBV13; clone size: -; D gene: -; J gene: TRBJ1-1; CDR3 length: 16; CDR3 DNA: TGTGCCAGCAGCCCTGGGGGTACTCGCATGAACACTGAAGCTTTCTTT; CDR3 protein: CASSPGGTRMNTEAFF
V gene: TRBV5-1; clone size: -; D gene: TRBD1; J gene: TRBJ1-2; CDR3 length: 16; CDR3 DNA: TGCGCCAGCAGCTTATCCGACAGGGGGCGAGACTATGGCTACACCTTC; CDR3 protein: CASSLSDRGRDYGYTF
V gene: TRBV6-1; clone size: -; D gene: -; J gene: TRBJ1-5; CDR3 length: 19; CDR3 DNA: TGTGCCAGCAGTGAAGGTGCCGGGGGGCCTAATTATAGCAATCAGCCCCAGCATTTT; CDR3 protein: CASSEGAGGPNYSNQPQHF
V gene: TRBV5-3; clone size: -; D gene: -; J gene: TRBJ2-2; CDR3 length: 15; CDR3 DNA: TGTGCCAGAAGATTTCAAAGGCAGGGTTTCGGGGAGCTGTTTTTT; CDR3 protein: CARRFQRQGFGELFF
V gene: TRBV28; clone size: once; D gene: TRBD1; J gene: TRBJ1-4; CDR3 length: 13; CDR3 DNA: TGTGCCAGCCGTGCCGGGACAGATGAAAAACTGTTTTTT; CDR3 protein: CASRAGTDEKLFF
V gene: TRBV5-6; clone size: -; D gene: TRBD2; J gene: TRBJ2-1; CDR3 length: 15; CDR3 DNA: TGTGCCAGCAGCTTTAGCGGGAGGGCCATGAATGAGCAGTTCTTC; CDR3 protein: CASSFSGRAMNEQFF
V gene: TRBV28; clone size: -; D gene: -; J gene: TRBJ2-3; CDR3 length: 12; CDR3 DNA: TGTGCCAGCAGTCCAACCACAGATACGCAGTATTTT; CDR3 protein: CASSPTTDTQYF
V gene: TRBV5-1; clone size: -; D gene: TRBD2; J gene: TRBJ2-2; CDR3 length: 15; CDR3 DNA: TGCGCCAGCAGCTTGGTAGGACTAGCGGATGTGGAGCTGTTTTTT; CDR3 protein: CASSLVGLADVELFF
V gene: TRBV5-4; clone size: -; D gene: -; J gene: TRBJ1-4; CDR3 length: 16; CDR3 DNA: TGTGCCAGCAGCTTGGCGCACTCGCGGGGTAATGAAAAACTGTTTTTT; CDR3 protein: CASSLAHSRGNEKLFF
V gene: TRBV29-1; clone size: -; D gene: -; J gene: TRBJ1-1; CDR3 length: 14; CDR3 DNA: TGCAGCGTTGAAGATCCGGGATTATACACTGAAGCTTTCTTT; CDR3 protein: CSVEDPGLYTEAFF
V gene: TRBV7-2; clone size: -; D gene: -; J gene: TRBJ1-1; CDR3 length: 14; CDR3 DNA: TGTGCCAGCAGCTTACTTGTCGTGACAACTGAAGCTTTCTTT; CDR3 protein: CASSLLVVTTEAFF
V gene: TRBV29-1; clone size: -; D gene: -; J gene: TRBJ2-3; CDR3 length: 13; CDR3 DNA: TGCAGCGTTGATTTAAGGTGGACGGATACGCAGTATTTT; CDR3 protein: CSVDLRWTDTQYF
V gene: TRBV7-8; clone size: -; D gene: TRBD1; J gene: TRBJ2-5; CDR3 length: 14; CDR3 DNA: TGTGCCAGCAGCCCGCGACCGGGACAGGGTTTCTGGTACTTC; CDR3 protein: CASSPRPGQGFWYF
V gene: TRBV11-3; clone size: -; D gene: -; J gene: TRBJ2-2; CDR3 length: 13; CDR3 DNA: TGTGCCAGCAGCTTAAAGGGGAGCGGGGAGCTGTTTTTT; CDR3 protein: CASSLKGSGELFF
V gene: TRBV5-4; clone size: -; D gene: TRBD2; J gene: TRBJ2-6; CDR3 length: 15; CDR3 DNA: TGTGCCTCGGCCTCGGGGGGTACAGGGGCCAACGTCCTGACTTTC; CDR3 protein: CASASGGTGANVLTF